One and the same sample provided the 32 T cell receptor beta chains below, sequenced in a study of blood T cell repertoires in COVID-19. Clones were read by immunoSEQ multiplex PCR, and TCRdb kept only the in-frame ones, dropping some. The data hold roughly 230,000 clones, with roughly 87% observed a single time. The sample comprised peripheral blood. Receptors were obtained from a woman aged 40 to 50 who had recovered from COVID-19.

V gene TRBV3-1 (or the pseudogene TRBV3-2) combines with J gene TRBJ1-2; tentatively, D is TRBD1 (6 bases). This CDR3 has 14 amino acids. The germline gives CDR1 LGHDT, CDR2 YNNKEL (reference sequence). V was cut by 1 base and J by 4 bases, with 10 bases left in between. The CDR3 DNA is TGTGCCAGCAGCCAAGGGACAGCGTCCTATGGCTACACCTTC. This translates into CASSQGTASYGYTF.

The chain recombines TRBV29-1 with TRBJ2-7; 10 bases line up with TRBD1. Germline V lookup: CDR1 SQVTM, CDR2 ANQGSEA. After removal of 2 bases from V and 8 bases from J, the junction contained 9 bases not matched to a gene. This CDR3 comprises 14 residues. The CDR3 DNA sequence: TGCAGCGTTGAACGGGAGGGACAGGGGTTACAGCAGTACTTC. It codes for CSVEREGQGLQQYF.

The chain joins TRBV28 to TRBJ2-7; TRBD1 matches 9 bases. The CDR3 has 15 amino acids. CDR1 and CDR2 (germline): MDHEN, SYDVKM. J lost 5 bases, V lost 3 bases, and 8 bases had no gene match. The CDR3 DNA reads as TGTGCCAGCAGTTTGCTGGGACAGGGTAACCACGAGCAGTACGTC. Translation: CASSLLGQGNHEQYV.

The chain links TRBV20-1 to TRBJ1-5; D gene ambiguous. Germline CDR1 reads DFQATT; CDR2 reads SNEGSKA (reference sequence). The V end lost 3 bases, the J end lost 3 bases, and 6 bases lay between the germline ends. There are 12 residues in the CDR3. The CDR3 DNA follows: TGCAGTGCTAGTACGGTCAATCAGCCCCAGCATTTT. It encodes CSASTVNQPQHF.

V is TRBV2 and J is TRBJ2-2; 10 bases line up with TRBD2. The length of the CDR3 is 16 residues. V trimming: 6 bases; J trimming: 4 bases; junction bases outside the gene matches: 8. Germline CDR1 reads SNHLY; CDR2 reads FYNNEI. The CDR3 protein is CASSQTTSGFTGELFF. The CDR3 DNA reads as TGTGCCAGCAGCCAAACGACTAGCGGGTTCACCGGGGAGCTGTTTTTT.

This clone was found once. A junction end diverges from the germline sequence, so it may reflect a read error. J is TRBJ2-3 and V is TRBV7-2; D remains unclear. This CDR3 region has 9 residues. Germline V gene sequence: CDR1 SGHTA, CDR2 FQGNSA. This CDR3 reads CASRLGRYF. The CDR3 DNA reads TGTGCCAGCAGGTTAGGTCGGTATTTT.

The CDR3 nucleotides are TGTGCCAGCAGTACCCCGGGGAATGGCTACACCTTC. Protein sequence: CASSTPGNGYTF. This chain uses TRBV28 with TRBJ1-2; D gene ambiguous. CDR1 MDHEN and CDR2 SYDVKM come from the germline V gene. The V end lost 5 bases, the J end lost 6 bases, and 10 bases lay between the germline ends. The CDR3 is made up of 12 amino acids.

V gene TRBV19 combines with J gene TRBJ1-5, with 9 bases lining up with TRBD1. The germline V gene has CDR1 LNHDA and CDR2 SQIVND (reference sequence). CDR3 length equals 15 residues. Unmatched junction bases numbered 7, after V lost 7 bases and J lost 3 bases. CDR3 sequence reads: CASNAGTGYNQPQHF. For the CDR3, the DNA is TGTGCCAGTAACGCCGGGACAGGGTACAATCAGCCCCAGCATTTT.

The V gene is TRBV10-3, the J gene TRBJ1-2, with D possibly matching TRBD1 (6 bases). The CDR3 totals 15 residues. V lost 3 bases and J 7 bases, leaving 18 bases between the germline ends. Germline V lookup: CDR1 ENHRY, CDR2 SYGVKD. CDR3 protein: CAISDSYGGARGYTF. CDR3 DNA sequence: TGTGCCATCAGTGATTCTTATGGGGGGGCGCGTGGCTACACCTTC.

This rearrangement joins TRBV28 to TRBJ1-5; D unresolved. Germline CDR1 and CDR2: MDHEN and SYDVKM. CDR3 size: 13 residues. Deletions cut 10 bases from V and 5 bases from J, with 15 bases between. CDR3 nucleotide sequence: TGTGCCACCAGGCGGGAGGGTCATCAGCCCCAGCATTTT. It is translated as CATRREGHQPQHF.

V gene TRBV5-1 combines with J gene TRBJ2-2, with TRBD2 matching 10 bases. The V and J ends lost 4 bases and 5 bases, in that order; junction bases with no gene match: 5. This CDR3 region has 15 residues. Per germline, CDR1 SGHRS and CDR2 YFSETQ. CDR3 region: CASSPGLARTGELFF. CDR3 in DNA: TGCGCCAGCAGCCCGGGACTAGCGAGAACCGGGGAGCTGTTTTTT.

The chain carries TRBV6-5 and TRBJ1-1, with 7 nucleotides matching TRBD1. Trimming removed 6 bases from V and 3 bases from J; junction bases left unmatched: 7. The CDR3 has 14 residues. Germline CDR1 reads MNHEY; CDR2 reads SVGAGI. CDR3 loop: CASSDRETYTEAFF. Here the CDR3 DNA reads TGTGCCAGCAGCGACAGGGAGACGTACACTGAAGCTTTCTTT.

V is TRBV5-1 and J is TRBJ1-5; 7 nucleotides line up with TRBD1. V gave up 3 bases and J gave up 0 bases; unmatched junction bases: 9. CDR3 size: 17 residues. Germline CDR1 is SGHRS and CDR2 is YFSETQ. This chain's CDR3 is CASSSMGTDNSNQPQHF. Written as DNA, the CDR3 is TGCGCCAGCAGCTCTATGGGGACAGACAATAGCAATCAGCCCCAGCATTTT.

This chain links TRBV27 with TRBJ2-6; D remains ambiguous. The CDR3 has 14 amino acids. Per the germline V gene, CDR1 is MNHEY and CDR2 is SMNVEV (reference sequence). Between the trimmed V and J ends, which lost 4 bases and 0 bases, there was a span of 4 bases. The CDR3 sequence: CASSSVSGANVLTF. For the CDR3, the DNA is TGTGCCAGCAGTTCCGTCTCTGGGGCCAACGTCCTGACTTTC.

This clone was seen just once. The V call is TRBV5-4, the J call TRBJ2-5; D might be TRBD1 (6 bases). V dropped 4 bases and J dropped 4 bases, with 11 bases sitting between them. The CDR3 sequence is 13 residues long. From germline, CDR1 is SGHNT and CDR2 YYREEE (reference sequence). The CDR3 sequence: CASSVGTLETQYF. CDR3 bases: TGTGCCAGCAGCGTCGGGACACTAGAGACCCAGTACTTC.

The rearrangement uses TRBV11-2 and TRBJ2-3, with D unclear. V shed 3 bases and J shed 0 bases, with 7 bases lying between them. Germline V lookup: CDR1 SGHAT, CDR2 FQNNGV. This CDR3 contains 14 residues. Here the CDR3 DNA reads TGTGCCAGCAGCTTGGTGACAAGCACAGATACGCAGTATTTT. This gives the protein CASSLVTSTDTQYF.

This chain connects TRBV15 to TRBJ2-5; D is unresolved. V was clipped by 1 base and J by 6 bases, with 12 bases between them. CDR1 is LNHNV and CDR2 is YYDKDF in the germline V gene (reference sequence). This CDR3 region has 14 residues. CDR3 loop: CATSRAEVTKTQYF. CDR3 in DNA: TGTGCCACCAGCAGAGCCGAGGTTACGAAGACCCAGTACTTC.

The chain uses TRBV11-2 and TRBJ1-3; D remains unclear. Between the trimmed V and J ends, which lost 5 bases and 4 bases, there was a span of 6 bases. CDR1 is SGHAT and CDR2 is FQNNGV in the germline V gene. The length of the CDR3 is 12 residues. CDR3: CASSPRGNTIYF. The DNA for the CDR3 is TGTGCCAGCAGCCCCCGGGGAAACACCATATATTTT. Full variable domain (remainder filled in from reference TRBV11-2 and TRBJ1-3): EAGVAQSPRYKIIEKRQSVAFWCNPISGHATLYWYQQILGQGPKLLIQFQNNGVVDDSQLPKDRFSAERLKGVDSTLKIQPAKLEDSAVYLCASSPRGNTIYFGEGSWLTVV.

This sequence joins TRBV6-5 and TRBJ1-5; 7 bases fit TRBD1. Per the germline V gene, CDR1 is MNHEY and CDR2 is SVGAGI. CDR3 size: 13 residues. J was trimmed by 4 bases and V by 8 bases; bases with no gene match: 5. The chain's CDR3 is CASAGQPNQPQHF. The CDR3 nucleotides read TGTGCCAGCGCGGGACAGCCTAATCAGCCCCAGCATTTT.

The chain combines TRBV2 with TRBJ2-7, with 8 bases that match TRBD1. Germline CDR1 reads SNHLY; CDR2 reads FYNNEI. V was pared by 1 base and J by 4 bases, with 9 bases of the junction left unmatched. This CDR3 contains 16 residues. CDR3 sequence reads: CASSEVLTGVGYEQYF. CDR3 in DNA: TGTGCCAGCAGTGAAGTCCTGACAGGGGTGGGGTACGAGCAGTACTTC.

This clone occurred once. The chain has TRBV3-1 (or the pseudogene TRBV3-2) and TRBJ1-2; 8 positions agree with TRBD1. J was trimmed by 3 bases and V by 4 bases; bases with no gene match: 16. The germline V gene has CDR1 LGHDT and CDR2 YNNKEL (reference sequence). The length of the CDR3 is 18 residues. For the CDR3, the DNA is TGTGCCAGCAGCCCGATAGAACACCAGGGGGCGAATCACTATGGCTACACCTTC. This codes for CASSPIEHQGANHYGYTF.

This chain uses TRBV23-1 with TRBJ2-7, with D hard to call. TRBV23-1 is an open reading frame whose function is uncertain. This CDR3 is built from 13 residues. Trimming stripped 4 bases from V and 6 bases from J, with 13 bases between. The CDR3 DNA reads TGCGCCAGCAGTCCTACGATTTTTGGCGAGCAGTACGTC. This encodes CASSPTIFGEQYV.

The chain links TRBV30 to TRBJ1-2; the match to TRBD1 covers 7 bases. Per germline, CDR1 GTSNPN and CDR2 SVGIG (reference sequence). The CDR3 covers 16 residues. The ends lost 0 bases at V and 2 bases at J; junction bases unmatched: 9. This chain's CDR3 is CAWSVRRGRGNYGYTF. The CDR3 nucleotides read TGTGCCTGGAGTGTAAGGAGGGGGCGAGGAAACTATGGCTACACCTTC.

CDR3 loop: CASSVGGAADTEAFF. In nucleotides, the CDR3 is TGTGCCAGCAGCGTAGGCGGTGCCGCGGACACTGAAGCTTTCTTT. The chain combines TRBV9 with TRBJ1-1; D not resolved. Germline CDR1 is SGDLS and CDR2 is YYNGEE. Trimming left V 0 bases short and J 3 bases short, with 12 bases between. This CDR3 has 15 amino acids. Complete variable domain (other parts from reference TRBV9 and TRBJ1-1): DSGVTQTPKHLITATGQRVTLRCSPRSGDLSVYWYQQSLDQGLQFLIQYYNGEERAKGNILERFSAQQFPDLHSELNLSSLELGDSALYFCASSVGGAADTEAFFGQGTRLTVV.

The rearrangement links TRBV11-2 to TRBJ2-5; D is possibly TRBD1 (6 bases). CDR3 length equals 16 residues. Germline V gene sequence: CDR1 SGHAT, CDR2 FQNNGV. Trimming shortened V by 4 bases and J by 1 base, and 16 bases separated the two germline ends. This CDR3 reads CASSSYRDGTQETQYF. CDR3 in DNA: TGTGCCAGCAGCTCATACAGGGACGGGACCCAAGAGACCCAGTACTTC.

The chain employs TRBV2 and TRBJ1-3; D gene ambiguous. Germline V CDR1 and CDR2: SNHLY, FYNNEI. V was shortened by 7 bases and J by 0 bases, with 7 bases between the two germline ends. CDR3 length: 13 amino acids. The CDR3 sequence: CASTRISGNTIYF. The CDR3 nucleotides read TGTGCCAGCACCAGGATCTCTGGAAACACCATATATTTT. Full variable domain (missing parts from reference TRBV2 and TRBJ1-3): EPEVTQTPSHQVTQMGQEVILRCVPISNHLYFYWYRQILGQKVEFLVSFYNNEISEKSEIFDDQFSVERPDGSNFTLKIRSTKLEDSAMYFCASTRISGNTIYFGEGSWLTVV.

The DNA of the CDR3 is TGCAGCGCCTCTCAGGGGCGGGGGGAGCAGTTCTTC. It encodes CSASQGRGEQFF. The chain has TRBV29-1 and TRBJ2-1; D is perhaps TRBD2 (7 bases). V was pared by 7 bases and J by 10 bases, with 17 bases between. Germline V gene data show CDR1 as SQVTM and CDR2 as ANQGSEA. The CDR3 totals 12 residues.

V and J are TRBV2 and TRBJ2-7; maybe TRBD1 (7 bases). The CDR3 has 15 residues. Germline V gene data show CDR1 as SNHLY and CDR2 as FYNNEI. V shed 4 bases and J shed 3 bases, with 16 bases lying between them. Here the CDR3 DNA reads TGTGCCAGCAGTGCGGCAGGGGGGTTCTACTACGAGCAGTACTTC. Protein: CASSAAGGFYYEQYF.

V gene TRBV19 combines with J gene TRBJ1-5; tentative D call: TRBD1 (6 bases). The CDR3 has 16 amino acids. The V end was cut by 6 bases, the J end by 5 bases, with 20 bases between. Per the germline V gene, CDR1 is LNHDA and CDR2 is SQIVND (reference sequence). The CDR3 DNA follows: TGTGCCAGTAGCCTAGGAGACCGGGACATCTATCAGCCCCAGCATTTT. Amino acids: CASSLGDRDIYQPQHF.

The chain joins TRBV24-1 to TRBJ2-2; tentative D call: TRBD1 (6 bases). Germline V gene data show CDR1 as KGHDR and CDR2 as SFDVKD. V lost 4 bases to trimming and J lost 3 bases, with 8 bases between them. This CDR3 region has 14 residues. Here the CDR3 reads CATSEQGYTGELFF. CDR3 in DNA: TGTGCCACCAGTGAACAGGGTTACACCGGGGAGCTGTTTTTT.

The chain carries TRBV6-2 or TRBV6-3 and TRBJ2-4, with TRBD1 identical over 11 bases. Germline trimming cut 5 bases from V and 8 bases from J; bases unmatched to any gene: 8. The length of the CDR3 is 15 residues. Germline CDR1 reads MNHEY; CDR2 reads SVGEGT. CDR3 protein: CASSDWTGGADIQYF. Here the CDR3 DNA reads TGTGCCAGCAGTGATTGGACAGGGGGCGCGGACATTCAGTACTTC.

The chain couples TRBV29-1 to TRBJ2-2; weak D call: TRBD2 (5 bases). Germline CDR1 reads SQVTM; CDR2 reads ANQGSEA. CDR3 size: 15 residues. The V and J ends lost 4 bases and 0 bases respectively, with 12 bases between them. CDR3 sequence (DNA): TGCAGCGTTGGGTTTAGCGTCGCGAACACCGGGGAGCTGTTTTTT. It is translated as CSVGFSVANTGELFF.